This TCR beta chain was obtained from a study of cytomegalovirus exposure and HLA in healthy donors. Remarks on this clone: The antigen is undetermined.

With 60 Vbeta and 13 Jbeta primers, the PCR was carried out. Profiled with immunoSEQ multiplex PCR; TCRdb holds only in-frame clones, not every one. The sample holds 150,000 to 200,000 clones, approximately 80% seen once. Findings of the study overall: Cytomegalovirus association was assigned to approximately 180 TCR beta chains.

The receptor was isolated from a woman aged 45 to 65 in good health and CMV-seropositive. The source material was PBMCs.

CDR3 bases: TGTGCCAGTAGTACCTATAGCGGGGGGGCCTTGGATAAGACCCAGTACTTC. Its protein product is CASSTYSGGALDKTQYF. The chain links TRBV19 to TRBJ2-5; 11 nucleotides align to TRBD2. Germline CDR1 is LNHDA and CDR2 is SQIVND (reference sequence). V dropped 4 bases and J dropped 6; count of bases not matched to a gene: 13. The CDR3 sequence is 17 residues long.